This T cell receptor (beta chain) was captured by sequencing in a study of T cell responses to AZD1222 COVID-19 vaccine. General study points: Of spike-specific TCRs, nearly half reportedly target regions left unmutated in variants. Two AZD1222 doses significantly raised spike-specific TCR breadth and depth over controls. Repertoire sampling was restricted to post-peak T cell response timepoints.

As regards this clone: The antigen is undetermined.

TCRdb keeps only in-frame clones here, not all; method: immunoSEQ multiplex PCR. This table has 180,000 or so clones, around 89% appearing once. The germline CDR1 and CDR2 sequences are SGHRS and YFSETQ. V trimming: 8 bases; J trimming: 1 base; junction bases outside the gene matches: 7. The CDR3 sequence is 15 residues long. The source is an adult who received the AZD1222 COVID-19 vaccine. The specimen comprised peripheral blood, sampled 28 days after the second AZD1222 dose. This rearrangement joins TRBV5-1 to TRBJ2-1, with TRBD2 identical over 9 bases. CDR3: CASTKAGGSYNEQFF. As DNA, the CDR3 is TGCGCCAGTACAAAAGCGGGAGGTTCCTACAATGAGCAGTTCTTC.